This TCR beta chain was sequenced in a study of siplizumab effects on memory and regulatory T cells. This CDR3 has 14 residues. With 9 bases clipped from V and 7 bases from J, the junction kept 9 bases outside the gene matches. Germline CDR1 reads LNHDA; CDR2 reads SQIVND (reference sequence). Produced via immunoSEQ multiplex PCR; TCRdb's table is partial and in-frame only. The data contain 85,000 to 130,000 clones, 94% of them singletons. With regard to this clone: Antigen: not known.

Regarding the study as a whole: On average, about 69% of mappable alloreactive CD4+ clones were Treg-derived under siplizumab, against about 30% in controls. Assignment to unstimulated subsets succeeded for only a minor fraction of the alloreactive clones. Tregs proliferating in siplizumab cultures lacked confirmation of their suppressive function. The alloresponse seemed to draw substantially on naive T cells, which appeared more diverse than memory cells.

This clonotype originated in a human donor in good health. The sequencing input was Tregs sorted from blood. V and J are TRBV19 and TRBJ2-7, with 13 bases aligning to TRBD2. The CDR3 bases are TGTGCCAGCAGAGGACTAGCGGGAGCCGGGGAGCAGTACTTC. Translated: CASRGLAGAGEQYF.